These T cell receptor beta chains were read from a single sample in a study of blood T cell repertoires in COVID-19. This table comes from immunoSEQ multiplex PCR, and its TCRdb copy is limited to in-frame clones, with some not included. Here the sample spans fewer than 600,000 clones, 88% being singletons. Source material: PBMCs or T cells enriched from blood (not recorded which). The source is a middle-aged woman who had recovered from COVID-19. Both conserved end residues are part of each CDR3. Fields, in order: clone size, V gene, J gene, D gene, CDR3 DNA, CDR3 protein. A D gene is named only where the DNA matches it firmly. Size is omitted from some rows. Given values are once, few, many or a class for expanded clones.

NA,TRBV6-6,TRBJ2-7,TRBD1,TGTGCCAGCAGTTATTTTCCGGGACAGGGCATCGAGCAGTACTTC,CASSYFPGQGIEQYF
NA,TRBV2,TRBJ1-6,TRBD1,TGTGCCAGCAGTGAGACAGGGGGGAATAATTCACCCCTCCACTTT,CASSETGGNNSPLHF
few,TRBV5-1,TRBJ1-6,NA,TGCGCCAGCAGACTAACTAATTCACCCCTCCACTTT,CASRLTNSPLHF
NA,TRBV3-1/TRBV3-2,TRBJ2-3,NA,TGTGCCAGCAGCCTGCAGCGGCTTAGCACAGATACGCAGTATTTT,CASSLQRLSTDTQYF
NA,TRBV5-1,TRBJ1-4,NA,TGCGCCAGCAGCTTGCCCGGGGGGAGGCATGAAAAACTGTTTTTT,CASSLPGGRHEKLFF
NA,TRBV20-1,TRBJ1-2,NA,TGCAGTGCTAGTGGACAGCCCAATAACTATGGCTACACCTTC,CSASGQPNNYGYTF
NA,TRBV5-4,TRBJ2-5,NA,TGTGCCAGCAGCCCGGTGGGCGGGGAGACCCAGTACTTC,CASSPVGGETQYF
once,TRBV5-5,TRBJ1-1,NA,TGTGCCAGCAGCCCAGAAGTGTGGGCGAACACTGAAGCTTTCTTT,CASSPEVWANTEAFF
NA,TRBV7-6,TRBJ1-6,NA,TGTGCCAGCAGCTTAGGGGATCCGGGGTCACCCCTCCACTTT,CASSLGDPGSPLHF
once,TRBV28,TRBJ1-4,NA,TGTGCCAGCAGTTTATCCTACCCCCGGGAGACTAATGAAAAACTGTTTTTT,CASSLSYPRETNEKLFF
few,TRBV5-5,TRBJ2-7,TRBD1,TGTGCCAGCAGCTGGGGACAGGGAAACGGCGAGCAGTACTTC,CASSWGQGNGEQYF
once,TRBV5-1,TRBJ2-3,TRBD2,TGCGCCAGCAGTTCCGGGACTAGCGGGAGGTCGGATACGCAGTATTTT,CASSSGTSGRSDTQYF
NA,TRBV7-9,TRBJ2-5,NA,TGTGCCAGCAGCCTCCAGACTAGACCCGGCGAGACCCAGTACTTC,CASSLQTRPGETQYF
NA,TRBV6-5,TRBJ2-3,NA,TGTGCCAGCAGTTACCGGGACATCGCCACAGATACGCAGTATTTT,CASSYRDIATDTQYF
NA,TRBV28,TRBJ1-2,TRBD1,TGTGCCAGCGTGACTGGACAGGGGATCCACTATGGCTACACCTTC,CASVTGQGIHYGYTF
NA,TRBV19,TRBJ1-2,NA,TGTGCCAGTATCCAGGGGCTCTATGGCTACACCTTC,CASIQGLYGYTF
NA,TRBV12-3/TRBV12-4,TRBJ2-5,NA,TGTGCCAGCAGTCGAGAGAAGGGGGAGACCCAGTACTTC,CASSREKGETQYF
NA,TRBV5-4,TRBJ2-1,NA,TGTGCCAGCAGCTCTTACAATGAGCAGTTCTTC,CASSSYNEQFF
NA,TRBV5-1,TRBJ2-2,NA,TGCGCCAGCAGCTTGGGTAGGGGCACCGGGGAGCTGTTTTTT,CASSLGRGTGELFF
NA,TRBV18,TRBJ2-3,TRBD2,TGTGCCAGCTCACCACGGGGGAGCCTAGCGGGTACGGATACGCAGTATTTT,CASSPRGSLAGTDTQYF
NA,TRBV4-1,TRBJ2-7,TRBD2,TGCGCCAGCAGCCAACCTTCTAGCGGGTCCTTTGCCGAGCAGTACTTC,CASSQPSSGSFAEQYF
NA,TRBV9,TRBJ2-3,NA,TGTGCCAGCAGCGTATCGGGGTCGGGAGATACGCAGTATTTT,CASSVSGSGDTQYF
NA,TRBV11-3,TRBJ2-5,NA,TGTGCCAGCAGCTTTAGGGGGGAGGGGTCGACCCAGTACTTC,CASSFRGEGSTQYF
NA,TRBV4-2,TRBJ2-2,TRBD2,TGTGCCAGCAGCCAAGATCTTCTCCCGGGACTAGCGGGAGGGCCGGGCACCGGGGAGCTGTTTTTT,CASSQDLLPGLAGGPGTGELFF
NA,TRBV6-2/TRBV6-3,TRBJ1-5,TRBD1,TGTGCCAGCAGTTTACAGGGGGCGACGGTTCAGCCCCAGCATTTT,CASSLQGATVQPQHF
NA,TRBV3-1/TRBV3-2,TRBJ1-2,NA,TGTGCCAGCAGCCAAGGAGGTTGGGGCAGAGTCTATGGCTACACCTTC,CASSQGGWGRVYGYTF
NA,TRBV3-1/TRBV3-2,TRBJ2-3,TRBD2,TGTGCCAGCAGCCAAGCGGGACTAGCGGGAGGCACAGATACGCAGTATTTT,CASSQAGLAGGTDTQYF
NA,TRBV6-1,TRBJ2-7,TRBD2,TGTGCCAGCAGTGAACCTAGCGGTGCCTACGAGCAGTACTTC,CASSEPSGAYEQYF
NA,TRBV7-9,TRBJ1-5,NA,TGTGCCAGCAGCTTCGCTCAGGGGAATAGCAATCAGCCCCAGCATTTT,CASSFAQGNSNQPQHF
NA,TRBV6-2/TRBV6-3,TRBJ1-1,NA,TGTGCCAGCAGTTACACACAGGGCCGGACTGAAGCTTTCTTT,CASSYTQGRTEAFF
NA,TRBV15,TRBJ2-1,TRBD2,TGTGCCACCAGCAGAGTTGGCGGGAGAACCTACAATGAGCAGTTCTTC,CATSRVGGRTYNEQFF
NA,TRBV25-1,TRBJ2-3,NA,TGTGCCAGCAGTGACCACAGGGCAGGAGATACGCAGTATTTT,CASSDHRAGDTQYF
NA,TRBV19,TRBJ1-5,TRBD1,TGTGCCAGTAGTATGACAGGGGGCGGCTTTCAGCCCCAGCATTTT,CASSMTGGGFQPQHF
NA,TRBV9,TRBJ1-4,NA,TGTGCCAGCAGCGTATCCGAAGGGAGGCGTGAAAAACTGTTTTTT,CASSVSEGRREKLFF
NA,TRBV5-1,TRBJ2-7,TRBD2,TGCGCCAGCAGCAGCGGACTAGCGGGAGCATACGAGCAGTACTTC,CASSSGLAGAYEQYF
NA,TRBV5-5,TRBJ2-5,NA,TGTGCCAGCAGCTTGGCCCCCAGGGCCCCAGAGACCCAGTACTTC,CASSLAPRAPETQYF
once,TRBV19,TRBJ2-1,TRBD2,TGTGCCAGTAGTTCCCGGGACTATCACAATGAGCAGTTCTTC,CASSSRDYHNEQFF
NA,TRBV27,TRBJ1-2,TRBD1,TGTGCCAGCAGGACGGTAACAGGGGGCCATAGAGGCTACACCTTC,CASRTVTGGHRGYTF
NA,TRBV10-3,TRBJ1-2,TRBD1,TGTGCCATCAGCCACGGGGGGGACAGCCCAGGATATGGCTACACCTTC,CAISHGGDSPGYGYTF
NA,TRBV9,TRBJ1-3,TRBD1,TGTGCCAGCAGCGTAGGGGGACAGGGCTGGGCACCAAACACCATATATTTT,CASSVGGQGWAPNTIYF
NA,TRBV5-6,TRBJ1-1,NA,TGTGCCAGCAGCTTGAAAGCCTTTTGGGCCGTTAACACTGAAGCTTTCTTT,CASSLKAFWAVNTEAFF
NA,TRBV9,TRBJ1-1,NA,TGTGCCAGCAGCGGAAGTGTCGGGAACACTGAAGCTTTCTTT,CASSGSVGNTEAFF
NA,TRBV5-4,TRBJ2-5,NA,TGTGCCAGCAGCTTGGCCAGGGCTGGGGCAGGGGAGACCCAGTACTTC,CASSLARAGAGETQYF
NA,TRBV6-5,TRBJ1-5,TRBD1,TGTGCCAGCAGCAATACAGGGGGCCGACAGCCCCAGCATTTT,CASSNTGGRQPQHF
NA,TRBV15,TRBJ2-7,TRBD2,TGTGCCACCAGCGGCGGCGGACTAGCTTATCGGCAGTACTTC,CATSGGGLAYRQYF
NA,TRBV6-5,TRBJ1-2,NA,TGTGCCAGCAGTTACAGCCTTCGACAGGCTTACTATGGCTACACCTTC,CASSYSLRQAYYGYTF
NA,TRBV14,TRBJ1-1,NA,TGTGCCAGCAGCCAAGATAGGAACACTGAAGCTTTCTTT,CASSQDRNTEAFF
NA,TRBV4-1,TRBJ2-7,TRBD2,TGCGCCAGCAGCCATACCGAACTAGCGGAAGACTACGAGCAGTACTTC,CASSHTELAEDYEQYF
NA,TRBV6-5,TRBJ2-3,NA,TGTGCCAGCGTCAAATGGGGGCGAGGCACAGATACGCAGTATTTT,CASVKWGRGTDTQYF